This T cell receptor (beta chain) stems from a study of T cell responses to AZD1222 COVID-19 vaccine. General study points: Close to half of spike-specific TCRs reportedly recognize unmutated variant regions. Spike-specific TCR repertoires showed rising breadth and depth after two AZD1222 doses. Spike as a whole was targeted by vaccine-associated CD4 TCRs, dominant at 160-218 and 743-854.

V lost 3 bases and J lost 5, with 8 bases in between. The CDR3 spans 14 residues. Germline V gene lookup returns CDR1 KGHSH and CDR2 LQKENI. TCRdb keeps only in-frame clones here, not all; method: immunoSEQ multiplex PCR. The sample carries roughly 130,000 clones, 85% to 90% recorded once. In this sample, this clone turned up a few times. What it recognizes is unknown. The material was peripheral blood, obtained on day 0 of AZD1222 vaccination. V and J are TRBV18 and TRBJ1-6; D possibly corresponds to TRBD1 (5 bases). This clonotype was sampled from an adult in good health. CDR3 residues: CASSPGGNNSPLHF. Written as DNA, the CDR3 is TGTGCCAGCTCACCGGGGGGGAATAATTCACCCCTCCACTTT.